This TCR beta chain is from a study of blood T cell repertoires in COVID-19. Study information: Samples of COVID-19 (acute and convalescent) were obtained from the United States, Italy and Spain. Sample material is recorded as cDNA or gDNA derived from T cells, B-cell-depleted T cells, or PBMCs.

The CDR3 is 17 residues long. V lost 2 bases and J 8 bases, leaving 20 bases between the germline ends. Germline assignment: CDR1 SGHDT and CDR2 YYEEEE. Methods used by the authors: It was from reference gene primer amplification that nucleated cell counts were estimated. Data came from immunoSEQ multiplex PCR; TCRdb stores just in-frame clones and leaves some out. For V, J and clone size, that table is used; D and trimming come from the DNA. The sample carries roughly 32,000 clones, around 88% recorded once. This clonotype was obtained from a human donor in a cohort sampled during active COVID-19. The sample comprised peripheral blood. The chain uses TRBV5-6 and TRBJ1-6, with D maybe TRBD1 (6 bases). CDR3 region: CASSLRGGPGGYSPLHF. CDR3 sequence (DNA): TGTGCCAGCAGCTTAAGGGGGGGCCCAGGAGGATATTCACCCCTCCACTTT.